One and the same sample provided the 19 T cell receptor beta chains below, sequenced in a study of PD-L1 blockade in urothelial cancer. Using immunoSEQ multiplex PCR, the repertoire was profiled, and TCRdb retains in-frame clones only, with some absent. This sample has tens of thousands of clones; over 65% occur once, and the top ten carry under 3%. This specimen consisted of PBMCs, obtained around atezolizumab (anti-PD-L1) treatment. The receptors derive from a man between 65 and 80 years old with urothelial cancer.

This chain connects TRBV10-2 to TRBJ2-3, with TRBD1 matching over 8 bases. Germline-derived CDR1 and CDR2 are WSHSY and SAAADI. The CDR3 is 15 residues long. The J segment lost 3 bases and the V segment lost 4 bases, leaving 6 bases of the junction unmatched. CDR3 sequence: CASSATGVYTDTQYF. CDR3 DNA sequence: TGCGCCAGCAGTGCGACAGGGGTCTATACAGATACGCAGTATTTT.

The chain links TRBV6-1 to TRBJ2-3; possibly TRBD1 for D (6 bases). V was trimmed by 7 bases and J by 6 bases, leaving 11 bases between them. The CDR3 covers 12 residues. Germline CDR1 and CDR2: MNHNS and SASEGT. CDR3: CASTLDRDTQYF. The DNA for the CDR3 is TGTGCCAGCACCCTCGACAGGGATACGCAGTATTTT.

The chain combines TRBV4-1 with TRBJ2-5; 9 bases map to TRBD1. Trimming at V came to 1 base and at J to 4 bases, leaving 10 bases not matched to a gene. CDR3 length: 17 residues. Germline values: CDR1 MGHRA, CDR2 YSYEKL. The chain's CDR3 is CASSQAGTGTGLETQYF. In nucleotides, the CDR3 is TGCGCCAGCAGCCAAGCGGGGACCGGGACAGGGTTAGAGACCCAGTACTTC.

V usage is TRBV7-2 and J usage is TRBJ1-1; 9 nucleotides match TRBD1. CDR3 size: 13 residues. The germline gives CDR1 SGHTA, CDR2 FQGNSA. J was trimmed by 11 bases and V by 4 bases; bases with no gene match: 8. The CDR3, as DNA: TGTGCCAGCAGCTCCCTGGACAGGGGTGAGGCTTTCTTT. Translating it yields CASSSLDRGEAFF.

This clone has more than one count but fewer than ten. V gene TRBV19 combines with J gene TRBJ2-7, with 12 nucleotides matching TRBD2. CDR1 is LNHDA, CDR2 SQIVND, per germline (reference sequence). Trimming at V came to 5 bases and at J to 5 bases, leaving 10 bases not matched to a gene. This CDR3 spans 16 amino acids. The CDR3, as DNA: TGTGCCAGTAGTCCACGAACTAGCGGGAGGTACCACGAGCAGTACTTC. Translation: CASSPRTSGRYHEQYF. Drawing the rest from reference TRBV19 and TRBJ2-7, the complete variable domain is DGGITQSPKYLFRKEGQNVTLSCEQNLNHDAMYWYRQDPGQGLRLIYYSQIVNDFQKGDIAEGYSVSREKKESFPLTVTSAQKNPTAFYLCASSPRTSGRYHEQYFGPGTRLTVT.

By sample fraction, this clone is medium-sized. V is TRBV7-8 and J is TRBJ2-7; 10 bases line up with TRBD2. Unmatched junction bases numbered 2, after V lost 7 bases and J lost 2 bases. Germline lookup yields CDR1 SGHVS and CDR2 FQNEAQ. The CDR3 contains 13 residues. CDR3 region: CASTSGSTYEQYF. The DNA of the CDR3 is TGTGCCAGCACTAGCGGGAGTACCTACGAGCAGTACTTC.

The CDR3 region is CASSVALDGENTEAFF. CDR3 sequence (DNA): TGTGCCAGCAGCGTAGCGCTGGACGGGGAGAACACTGAAGCTTTCTTT. V is TRBV9 and J is TRBJ1-1; D remains ambiguous. Germline CDR1 and CDR2: SGDLS and YYNGEE. The V and J ends lost 0 bases and 1 base respectively, with 13 bases between them. This CDR3 region has 16 residues.

J is TRBJ2-7 and V is TRBV9; possible D gene TRBD2, 7 bases. The V and J ends lost 1 base and 13 bases respectively, with 18 bases between them. This CDR3 contains 13 residues. Germline values: CDR1 SGDLS, CDR2 YYNGEE. The CDR3 loop is CASSVNEGGKAYF. The CDR3 nucleotides read TGTGCCAGCAGCGTAAACGAGGGGGGGAAGGCATACTTC.

The chain links TRBV7-3 to TRBJ2-1; D remains ambiguous. The CDR3 length is 12 residues. The V end lost 2 bases, the J end lost 10 bases, and 9 bases lay between the germline ends. Germline V gene data show CDR1 as SGHTA and CDR2 as FQGTGA. CDR3 nucleotide sequence: TGTGCCAGCAGCTTATCCCTAGGAGAGCAGTTCTTC. It codes for CASSLSLGEQFF.

The chain has TRBV6-6 and TRBJ2-7; 9 positions agree with TRBD1. CDR3 length: 15 residues. V shed 6 bases and J 5 bases; nucleotides not matched to a gene: 11. Germline values: CDR1 MNHNY, CDR2 SVGAGI (reference sequence). CDR3 loop: CASSYAPGQGHEQYF. For the CDR3, the DNA is TGTGCCAGCAGCTACGCCCCGGGACAGGGCCACGAGCAGTACTTC.

The chain recombines TRBV2 with TRBJ2-5; tentative D call: TRBD1 (6 bases). Germline CDR1 reads SNHLY; CDR2 reads FYNNEI. The length of the CDR3 is 14 residues. V was pared by 6 bases and J by 1 base, with 12 bases between. The CDR3 spells CASSGTWGQETQYF. The CDR3 DNA follows: TGTGCCAGCAGCGGGACATGGGGCCAAGAGACCCAGTACTTC.

V usage is TRBV6-1 and J usage is TRBJ1-4; the D is unclear. With 4 bases removed from V and 7 bases from J, the gap between germline ends came to 16 bases. The CDR3 runs to 15 residues. Germline V lookup: CDR1 MNHNS, CDR2 SASEGT. The CDR3 here is CASSGWAGRSEKLFF. CDR3 sequence (DNA): TGTGCCAGCAGTGGGTGGGCGGGGAGGAGTGAAAAACTGTTTTTT.

The chain links TRBV11-3 to TRBJ2-1; D is ambiguous. Germline V gene sequence: CDR1 SGHNT, CDR2 YENEEA. Trimming pared 7 bases from V and 0 bases from J, leaving 10 bases between. The CDR3 length is 14 residues. This chain's CDR3 is CASKAASSYNEQFF. For the CDR3, the DNA is TGTGCCAGCAAGGCGGCTAGCTCCTACAATGAGCAGTTCTTC.

This clone came up once. The chain carries TRBV5-6 and TRBJ1-1; 8 bases are a match to TRBD1. The CDR3 extends over 14 amino acids. The V gene end was trimmed by 4 bases and the J gene end by 3 bases; junction bases not matched to a gene: 5. CDR1 is SGHDT, CDR2 YYEEEE, per germline. The chain's CDR3 is CASSEQGGDTEAFF. The CDR3 coding sequence is TGTGCCAGCAGCGAACAGGGGGGGGACACTGAAGCTTTCTTT.

The CDR3 sequence is CASRKGDSGNTIYF. DNA of the CDR3: TGTGCCAGCAGGAAGGGGGACAGCGGAAACACCATATATTTT. The J gene is TRBJ1-3, the V gene TRBV11-1, with 7 bases matching TRBD1. V lost 6 bases and J lost 4; bases outside the gene matches: 6. The CDR3 runs to 14 residues. The germline CDR1 and CDR2 sequences are SGHAT and FQDESV (reference sequence).

The sample holds a few counts of this clone. The rearrangement uses TRBV28 and TRBJ2-2; D is possibly TRBD2 (5 bases). The CDR3 is 16 amino acids. Germline assignment: CDR1 MDHEN and CDR2 SYDVKM. V was clipped by 8 bases and J by 0 bases, with 16 bases between them. In nucleotides, the CDR3 is TGTGCCAGCCCGGACGAGCGGATACCGAACACCGGGGAGCTGTTTTTT. It specifies CASPDERIPNTGELFF.

The chain employs TRBV20-1 and TRBJ2-7; D gene uncertain. This CDR3 comprises 11 residues. Germline V gene data show CDR1 as DFQATT and CDR2 as SNEGSKA (reference sequence). The germline V and J ends were trimmed by 4 bases and 3 bases, with 7 bases remaining between them. The DNA for the CDR3 is TGCAGTGCTATGGCTAGCTACGAGCAGTACTTC. This translates into CSAMASYEQYF.

This chain connects TRBV28 to TRBJ2-1; D is perhaps TRBD2 (6 bases). Trimming pared 5 bases from V and 9 bases from J, leaving 14 bases between. CDR3 length: 13 residues. Germline V gene sequence: CDR1 MDHEN, CDR2 SYDVKM. CDR3 bases: TGTGCCAGCAGTCCACCTAGCGTTGGTGAGCAGTTCTTC. This sequence encodes CASSPPSVGEQFF.

The genes are TRBV19 and TRBJ1-1; D is unclear. The germline V and J ends were trimmed by 5 bases and 2 bases, with 9 bases remaining between them. This CDR3 is built from 13 residues. Germline-derived CDR1 and CDR2 are LNHDA and SQIVND (reference sequence). The CDR3 is CASSVEGNTEAFF. CDR3 bases: TGTGCCAGTAGTGTTGAGGGTAACACTGAAGCTTTCTTT. The full variable domain, completed using reference TRBV19 and TRBJ1-1, is DGGITQSPKYLFRKEGQNVTLSCEQNLNHDAMYWYRQDPGQGLRLIYYSQIVNDFQKGDIAEGYSVSREKKESFPLTVTSAQKNPTAFYLCASSVEGNTEAFFGQGTRLTVV.